This is a list of T cell receptor beta chains from one sample in a study of TIL therapy for anti-PD-1-resistant metastatic lung cancer. The table came from immunoSEQ multiplex PCR; TCRdb's copy has only in-frame clones and leaves some out. There are roughly 20,000 clones in the sample; about 83% occur only once, and about 2.2% lies in the top ten. The source material was blood, sampled at baseline. All receptors derive from a person aged 25-79 years with non-small cell lung cancer. CDR3s include the opening cysteine and the closing phenylalanine or tryptophan. Each record gives: J gene, V gene, D gene, CDR3 protein. D genes are given only for firm matches.

j_gene: TRBJ2-7; v_gene: TRBV6-5; d_gene: -; CDR3aa: CASSPWSRPYEQYF
j_gene: TRBJ1-1; v_gene: TRBV7-2; d_gene: TRBD1; CDR3aa: CASELGTGGSANTEAFF
j_gene: TRBJ1-2; v_gene: TRBV5-4; d_gene: TRBD1; CDR3aa: CASSTGVYFGGYTF
j_gene: TRBJ1-1; v_gene: TRBV6-1; d_gene: -; CDR3aa: CASSEGLRGVSFF
j_gene: TRBJ1-5; v_gene: TRBV6-5; d_gene: -; CDR3aa: CASRTGNQPQHF
j_gene: TRBJ1-4; v_gene: TRBV4-2; d_gene: TRBD1; CDR3aa: CASSQVTGVSFSEKLFF
j_gene: TRBJ2-2; v_gene: TRBV30; d_gene: -; CDR3aa: CAWSFEGGGSGELFF
j_gene: TRBJ1-6; v_gene: TRBV6-1; d_gene: -; CDR3aa: CASSGDGGTPLHF
j_gene: TRBJ2-3; v_gene: TRBV2; d_gene: TRBD2; CDR3aa: CASCSGLAVTDTQYF
j_gene: TRBJ1-1; v_gene: TRBV19; d_gene: -; CDR3aa: CAVGPDTEAFF
j_gene: TRBJ2-3; v_gene: TRBV7-3; d_gene: -; CDR3aa: CASSLRSSPDTQYF
j_gene: TRBJ1-5; v_gene: TRBV30; d_gene: -; CDR3aa: CAWSFGQGSQPQHF
j_gene: TRBJ1-2; v_gene: TRBV6-5; d_gene: -; CDR3aa: CASRYTGTYGYTF
j_gene: TRBJ2-1; v_gene: TRBV7-9; d_gene: TRBD2; CDR3aa: CASSRSLAGAYNEQFF
j_gene: TRBJ1-1; v_gene: TRBV5-1; d_gene: TRBD1; CDR3aa: CASSLGQGAEAFF
j_gene: TRBJ1-5; v_gene: TRBV6-1; d_gene: -; CDR3aa: CASNPVANQPQHF
j_gene: TRBJ2-1; v_gene: TRBV9; d_gene: -; CDR3aa: CASSVTGLLYNEQFF
j_gene: TRBJ2-4; v_gene: TRBV5-1; d_gene: -; CDR3aa: CASSGEGNKNIQYF
j_gene: TRBJ2-2; v_gene: TRBV7-9; d_gene: -; CDR3aa: CASSPIRGGELFF
j_gene: TRBJ1-2; v_gene: TRBV5-6; d_gene: TRBD1; CDR3aa: CASSFQGGRRANYGYTF
j_gene: TRBJ2-1; v_gene: TRBV19; d_gene: TRBD2; CDR3aa: CASIQAGGPVNEQFF
j_gene: TRBJ1-6; v_gene: TRBV19; d_gene: TRBD1; CDR3aa: CASSTGTGGYLLDSPLHF
j_gene: TRBJ1-1; v_gene: TRBV18; d_gene: -; CDR3aa: CASSQDRNTEAFF
j_gene: TRBJ2-5; v_gene: TRBV30; d_gene: -; CDR3aa: CAWSLTRGSETQYF
j_gene: TRBJ2-1; v_gene: TRBV11-3; d_gene: TRBD2; CDR3aa: CASSLGLAGRYEQFF
j_gene: TRBJ2-1; v_gene: TRBV19; d_gene: TRBD1; CDR3aa: CASSLTGDQSYNEQFF
j_gene: TRBJ1-2; v_gene: TRBV19; d_gene: -; CDR3aa: CASSRSTATVGYGYTF
j_gene: TRBJ1-1; v_gene: TRBV6-5; d_gene: -; CDR3aa: CASSYSRARAVAFF
j_gene: TRBJ2-7; v_gene: TRBV4-2; d_gene: -; CDR3aa: CASSQEGYEQYF
j_gene: TRBJ2-5; v_gene: TRBV28; d_gene: -; CDR3aa: CASSLMRGRGGETQYF
j_gene: TRBJ2-7; v_gene: TRBV7-8; d_gene: -; CDR3aa: CASSSSGGVLGGAAYEQYF
j_gene: TRBJ2-7; v_gene: TRBV28; d_gene: TRBD2; CDR3aa: CASTSGRVYEQYF
j_gene: TRBJ2-2; v_gene: TRBV2; d_gene: -; CDR3aa: CASRPGLNTGELFF
j_gene: TRBJ2-5; v_gene: TRBV11-2; d_gene: -; CDR3aa: CASSLVLGGSETQYF
j_gene: TRBJ1-2; v_gene: TRBV4-1; d_gene: TRBD1; CDR3aa: CASSQDRQGLNYGYTF
j_gene: TRBJ1-5; v_gene: TRBV5-5; d_gene: -; CDR3aa: CASSADRGRGQPQHF
j_gene: TRBJ2-5; v_gene: TRBV5-1; d_gene: -; CDR3aa: CASSSVGGLGETQYF
j_gene: TRBJ2-2; v_gene: TRBV7-2; d_gene: TRBD1; CDR3aa: CASSRQGANTGELFF
j_gene: TRBJ2-1; v_gene: TRBV7-9; d_gene: -; CDR3aa: CATSPGTHNEQFF
j_gene: TRBJ2-2; v_gene: TRBV30; d_gene: TRBD2; CDR3aa: CAWSLPLAGGRAGELFF
j_gene: TRBJ2-2; v_gene: TRBV11-2; d_gene: TRBD1; CDR3aa: CASSLIGWGQKFTGELFF
j_gene: TRBJ2-1; v_gene: TRBV4-3; d_gene: -; CDR3aa: CASSQLDTWPYNEQFF